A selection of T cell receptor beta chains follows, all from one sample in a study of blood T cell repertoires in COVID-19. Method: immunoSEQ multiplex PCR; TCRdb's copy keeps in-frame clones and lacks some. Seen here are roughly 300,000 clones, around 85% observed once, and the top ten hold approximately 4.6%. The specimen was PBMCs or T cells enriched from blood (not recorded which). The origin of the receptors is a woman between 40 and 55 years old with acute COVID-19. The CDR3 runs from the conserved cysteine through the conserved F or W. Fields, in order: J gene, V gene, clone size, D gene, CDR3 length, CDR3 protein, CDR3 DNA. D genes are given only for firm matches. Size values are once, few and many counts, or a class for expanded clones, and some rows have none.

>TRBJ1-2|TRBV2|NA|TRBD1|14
CASSVLTGGYGYTF
TGTGCCAGCAGTGTACTCACAGGGGGATATGGCTACACCTTC
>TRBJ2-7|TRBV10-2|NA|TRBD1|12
CASGRQGFEQYF
TGCGCCAGCGGCAGACAGGGATTCGAGCAGTACTTC
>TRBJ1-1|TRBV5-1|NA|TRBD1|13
CASSLVTAGGAFF
TGCGCCAGCAGCTTGGTAACGGCAGGGGGAGCTTTCTTT
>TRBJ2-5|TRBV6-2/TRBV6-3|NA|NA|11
CASSWGEAQYF
TGTGCCAGCAGTTGGGGGGAGGCCCAGTACTTC
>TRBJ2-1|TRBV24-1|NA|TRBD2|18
CATSDPNGGLAGGNEQFF
TGTGCCACCAGTGATCCGAACGGGGGACTAGCGGGAGGAAATGAGCAGTTCTTC
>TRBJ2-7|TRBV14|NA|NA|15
CASSQALSLSYEQYF
TGTGCCAGCAGCCAAGCTCTAAGTTTGTCCTACGAGCAGTACTTC
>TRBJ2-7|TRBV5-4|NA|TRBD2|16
CASSLGLAGLSYEQYF
TGTGCCAGCAGCTTAGGACTAGCGGGGCTTTCCTACGAGCAGTACTTC
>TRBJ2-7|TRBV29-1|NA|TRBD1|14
CSVGDRGFGNEQYF
TGCAGCGTTGGGGACAGGGGATTCGGGAACGAGCAGTACTTC
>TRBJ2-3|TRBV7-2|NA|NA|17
CASSLYGGGPSTDTQYF
TGTGCCAGCAGCTTATATGGGGGGGGGCCGAGCACAGATACGCAGTATTTT
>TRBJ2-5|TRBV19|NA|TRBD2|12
CASSREGETQYF
TGTGCCAGTTCCCGGGAGGGAGAGACCCAGTACTTC
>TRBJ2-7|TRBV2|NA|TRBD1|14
CASRSGTGGYEQYF
TGTGCCAGCAGATCCGGGACAGGGGGCTACGAGCAGTACTTC
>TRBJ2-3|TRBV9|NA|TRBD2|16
CASSVRGLADTDTQYF
TGTGCCAGCAGCGTAAGGGGACTAGCGGATACAGATACGCAGTATTTT
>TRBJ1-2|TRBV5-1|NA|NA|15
CASSLSGNANYGYTF
TGCGCCAGCAGCTTATCAGGAAATGCTAACTATGGCTACACCTTC
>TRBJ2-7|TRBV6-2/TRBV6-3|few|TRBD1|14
CASSSPGQSYEQYF
TGTGCCAGCAGTTCTCCGGGACAGTCCTACGAGCAGTACTTC
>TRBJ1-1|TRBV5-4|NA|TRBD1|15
CASSVPGGMNTEAFF
TGTGCCAGCAGCGTACCAGGGGGCATGAACACTGAAGCTTTCTTT
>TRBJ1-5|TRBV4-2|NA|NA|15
CASSQDRGSNQPQHF
TGTGCCAGCAGCCAAGACCGGGGGAGCAATCAGCCCCAGCATTTT
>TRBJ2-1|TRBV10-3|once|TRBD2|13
CAIRGLADNEQFF
TGTGCCATCAGGGGACTAGCGGACAATGAGCAGTTCTTC
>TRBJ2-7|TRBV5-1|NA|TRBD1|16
CASSLSAGQATYEQYF
TGCGCCAGCAGCTTGTCGGCGGGACAGGCTACCTACGAGCAGTACTTC
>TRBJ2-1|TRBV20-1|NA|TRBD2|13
CSASMAGVNEQFF
TGCAGTGCTAGTATGGCGGGAGTAAATGAGCAGTTCTTC
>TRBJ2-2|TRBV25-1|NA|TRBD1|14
CASRGTGDTGELFF
TGTGCCAGCAGGGGGACAGGGGACACCGGGGAGCTGTTTTTT
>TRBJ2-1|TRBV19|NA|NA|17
CASSSLPQGKGDNEQFF
TGTGCCAGTAGTAGCCTCCCACAGGGAAAAGGGGACAATGAGCAGTTCTTC
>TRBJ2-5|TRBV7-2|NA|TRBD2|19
CASSSRSSRLAGLQETQYF
TGTGCCAGCAGCTCCCGAAGTAGTAGGCTAGCGGGACTCCAAGAGACCCAGTACTTC
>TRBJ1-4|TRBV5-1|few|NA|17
CASSLAYRSRGGEKLFF
TGCGCCAGCAGCTTGGCCTACAGGTCGAGAGGTGGTGAAAAACTGTTTTTT
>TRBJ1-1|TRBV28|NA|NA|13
CASSPSGNTEAFF
TGTGCCAGCAGCCCCTCCGGGAACACTGAAGCTTTCTTT
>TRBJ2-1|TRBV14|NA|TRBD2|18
CASSQEYLGLALGTEQFF
TGTGCCAGCAGCCAAGAATACCTGGGACTAGCCCTCGGAACCGAGCAGTTCTTC
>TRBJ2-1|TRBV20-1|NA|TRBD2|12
CSASRLAGVQFF
TGCAGTGCTAGTCGACTAGCGGGAGTTCAGTTCTTC
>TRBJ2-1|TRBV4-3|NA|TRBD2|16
CASSQAPGGRDNEQFF
TGCGCCAGCAGCCAAGCTCCGGGGGGGCGGGACAATGAGCAGTTCTTC
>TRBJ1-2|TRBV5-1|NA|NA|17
CASSRTSRRSSNYGYTF
TGCGCCAGCAGCCGTACAAGCCGGAGGAGCTCTAACTATGGCTACACCTTC
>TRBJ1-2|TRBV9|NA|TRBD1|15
CASSLQGASDYGYTF
TGTGCCAGCAGCCTCCAGGGGGCGTCGGACTATGGCTACACCTTC
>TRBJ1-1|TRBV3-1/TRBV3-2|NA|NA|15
CASSQEPQRDTEAFF
TGTGCCAGCAGCCAAGAACCTCAGAGGGACACTGAAGCTTTCTTT
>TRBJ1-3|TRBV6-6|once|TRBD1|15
CASRGQGGPGNTIYF
TGTGCCAGCAGGGGACAGGGCGGGCCTGGAAACACCATATATTTT
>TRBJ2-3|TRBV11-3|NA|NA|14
CASSLGRIGDTQYF
TGTGCCAGCAGCTTAGGGCGGATTGGGGATACGCAGTATTTT
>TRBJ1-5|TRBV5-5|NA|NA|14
CASSGELRNQPQHF
TGTGCCAGCAGCGGGGAGCTACGCAATCAGCCCCAGCATTTT
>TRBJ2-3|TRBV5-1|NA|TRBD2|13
CASGKRDRDTQYF
TGCGCCAGCGGTAAGCGGGATCGCGATACGCAGTATTTT
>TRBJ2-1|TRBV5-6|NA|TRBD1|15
CASSLALTGLHEQFF
TGTGCCAGCAGCTTGGCCTTGACAGGGCTTCATGAGCAGTTCTTC
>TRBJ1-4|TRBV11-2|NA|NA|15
CASSLVEATNEKLFF
TGTGCCAGCAGCTTAGTGGAGGCAACTAATGAAAAACTGTTTTTT
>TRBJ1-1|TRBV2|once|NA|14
CASRGGSWNTEAFF
TGTGCCAGTCGGGGGGGGAGTTGGAACACTGAAGCTTTCTTT
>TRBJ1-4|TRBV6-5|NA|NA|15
CASSYSEGVWEKLFF
TGTGCCAGCAGTTACTCAGAGGGGGTTTGGGAAAAACTGTTTTTT
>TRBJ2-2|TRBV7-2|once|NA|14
CASQRQGNTGELFF
TGTGCCAGTCAAAGGCAGGGAAACACCGGGGAGCTGTTTTTT
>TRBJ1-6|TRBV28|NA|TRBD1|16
CASSLTPGQGNSPLHF
TGTGCCAGCAGTTTGACCCCGGGACAGGGGAATTCACCCCTCCACTTT
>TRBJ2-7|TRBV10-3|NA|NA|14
CAIQGQLSSYEQYF
TGTGCCATCCAAGGACAGTTGAGCTCCTACGAGCAGTACTTC
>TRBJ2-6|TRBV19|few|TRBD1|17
CASLPRTGLSGANVLTF
TGTGCCAGTCTCCCAAGGACAGGACTCTCTGGGGCCAACGTCCTGACTTTC
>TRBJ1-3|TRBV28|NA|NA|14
CASSLRGQANTIYF
TGTGCCAGCAGTTTAAGGGGTCAAGCAAACACCATATATTTT
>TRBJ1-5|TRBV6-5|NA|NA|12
CATSLGRGPQHF
TGTGCCACCTCCCTCGGAAGGGGGCCCCAGCATTTT
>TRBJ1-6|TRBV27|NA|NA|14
CASSLTGFQSPLHF
TGTGCCAGCAGTTTAACAGGGTTTCAATCACCCCTCCACTTT
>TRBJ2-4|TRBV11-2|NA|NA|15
CASSSHAGSTSIQYF
TGTGCCAGCAGCTCCCACGCCGGGAGTACTAGCATTCAGTACTTC
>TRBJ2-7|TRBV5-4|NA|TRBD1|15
CASNYRDRGPYEQYF
TGTGCCAGCAACTACCGGGACAGGGGTCCATACGAGCAGTACTTC
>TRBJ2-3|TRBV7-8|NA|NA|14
CASSLEDSTDTQYF
TGTGCCAGCAGCTTGGAGGACAGTACAGATACGCAGTATTTT
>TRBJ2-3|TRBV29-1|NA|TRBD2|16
CSVDLRGGAASDTQYF
TGCAGCGTTGATCTCCGCGGGGGGGCCGCTTCAGATACGCAGTATTTT
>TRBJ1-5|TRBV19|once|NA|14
CASSISGGTQPQHF
TGTGCCAGTAGTATATCGGGGGGCACTCAGCCCCAGCATTTT
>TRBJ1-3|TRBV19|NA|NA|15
CASSIEGASGNTIYF
TGTGCCAGTAGTATAGAAGGGGCCTCTGGAAACACCATATATTTT
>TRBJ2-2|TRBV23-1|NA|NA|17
CASSREFLDFNTGELFF
TGCGCCAGCAGTCGAGAATTTCTGGACTTCAACACCGGGGAGCTGTTTTTT
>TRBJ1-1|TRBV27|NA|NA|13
CASSFQRGSEAFF
TGTGCCAGCAGTTTCCAAAGGGGGTCTGAAGCTTTCTTT
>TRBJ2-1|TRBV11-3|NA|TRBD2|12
CASSLGEGEQFF
TGTGCCAGCAGCTTAGGGGAGGGTGAGCAGTTCTTC
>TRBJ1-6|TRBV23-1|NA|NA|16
CASHQSQSDNNSPLHF
TGCGCCAGCCATCAGTCACAAAGTGATAATAATTCACCCCTCCACTTT
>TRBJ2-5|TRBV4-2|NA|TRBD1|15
CASSRTGWTQETQYF
TGTGCCAGCAGCCGGACAGGGTGGACCCAAGAGACCCAGTACTTC
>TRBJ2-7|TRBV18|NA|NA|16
CASSHRSLQGGYEQYF
TGTGCCAGCTCACACCGGTCACTTCAGGGGGGATACGAGCAGTACTTC
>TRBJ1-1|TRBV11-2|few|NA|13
CASSPSGVGGAFF
TGTGCCAGCAGCCCCTCGGGGGTTGGAGGAGCTTTCTTT
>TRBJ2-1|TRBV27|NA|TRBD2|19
CASSFQGLAGASSYNEQFF
TGTGCCAGCAGTTTCCAAGGACTAGCGGGAGCAAGCTCCTACAATGAGCAGTTCTTC